The 7 T cell receptor beta chains below all came from one sample that was sequenced in a study of blood T cell repertoires in COVID-19. The protocol was immunoSEQ multiplex PCR, while the TCRdb copy is restricted to in-frame clones and leaves out a portion. The sample consists of 150,000 to 200,000 clones, 70% to 85% of them appearing once. The sequenced sample consisted of peripheral blood. These receptors were taken from a human donor with acute or convalescent COVID-19. The donor label of this sample is uncertain.

This chain connects TRBV28 to TRBJ1-2; a weak D match, TRBD1 (5 bases). Trimming left V 5 bases short and J 8 bases short, with 18 bases between. Per germline, CDR1 MDHEN and CDR2 SYDVKM. This CDR3 spans 14 amino acids. The CDR3 spells CASSPGTPDTGYTF. The CDR3 nucleotides are TGTGCCAGCAGTCCCGGGACTCCCGACACGGGCTACACCTTC.

The chain couples TRBV5-1 to TRBJ2-7; tentative D call: TRBD1 (6 bases). Per the germline V gene, CDR1 is SGHRS and CDR2 is YFSETQ. V was cut by 0 bases and J by 2 bases, with 9 bases left in between. This CDR3 is 14 amino acids long. In nucleotides, the CDR3 is TGCGCCAGCAGCTTGGCCAGGGGCCCCTACGAGCAGTACTTC. Protein product: CASSLARGPYEQYF.

This chain uses TRBV9 with TRBJ2-2, with 9 bases lining up with TRBD1. The V segment lost 3 bases and the J segment 6 bases; nucleotides outside the gene matches: 3. The V gene's germline CDR1 is SGDLS and CDR2 YYNGEE. CDR3 size: 14 residues. In nucleotides, the CDR3 is TGTGCCAGCAGCGGGCGACAGGGGGCCGGGGAGCTGTTTTTT. Encoded protein: CASSGRQGAGELFF.

The V gene is TRBV29-1, the J gene TRBJ2-5, with 9 bases matching TRBD2. V was clipped by 0 bases and J by 5 bases; unmatched bases: 7. There are 15 residues in the CDR3. Per the germline V gene, CDR1 is SQVTM and CDR2 is ANQGSEA. CDR3 in DNA: TGCAGCGTTGAAGATGGCGGGAGGGCCTGGGAGACCCAGTACTTC. As protein: CSVEDGGRAWETQYF.

This chain uses TRBV5-5 with TRBJ2-3; perhaps TRBD1 as D (6 bases). CDR3 length equals 17 residues. Trimming removed 1 base at V and 0 bases at J, with 15 bases between. Germline CDR1 reads SGHKS; CDR2 reads YYEKEE (reference sequence). The CDR3 protein is CASSLFVGQPSTDTQYF. CDR3 DNA: TGTGCCAGCAGCTTGTTCGTTGGACAGCCTAGCACAGATACGCAGTATTTT.

The V call is TRBV18, the J call TRBJ2-1, with D perhaps matching TRBD2 (5 bases). The CDR3 consists of 15 residues. V was pared by 0 bases and J by 7 bases, with 13 bases between. Germline V gene data show CDR1 as KGHSH and CDR2 as LQKENI. CDR3 sequence: CASSPPPARGNEQFF. CDR3 nucleotide sequence: TGTGCCAGCTCACCACCTCCAGCGAGAGGGAATGAGCAGTTCTTC.

The rearrangement links TRBV9 to TRBJ2-7; a weak D match, TRBD2 (5 bases). Germline CDR1 reads SGDLS; CDR2 reads YYNGEE. The CDR3 loop spans 12 amino acids. The ends were cut back, 2 bases at V and 6 bases at J, with 9 bases in the middle. CDR3: CASSVTEGEQYF. Here the CDR3 DNA reads TGTGCCAGCAGCGTTACTGAGGGCGAGCAGTACTTC.